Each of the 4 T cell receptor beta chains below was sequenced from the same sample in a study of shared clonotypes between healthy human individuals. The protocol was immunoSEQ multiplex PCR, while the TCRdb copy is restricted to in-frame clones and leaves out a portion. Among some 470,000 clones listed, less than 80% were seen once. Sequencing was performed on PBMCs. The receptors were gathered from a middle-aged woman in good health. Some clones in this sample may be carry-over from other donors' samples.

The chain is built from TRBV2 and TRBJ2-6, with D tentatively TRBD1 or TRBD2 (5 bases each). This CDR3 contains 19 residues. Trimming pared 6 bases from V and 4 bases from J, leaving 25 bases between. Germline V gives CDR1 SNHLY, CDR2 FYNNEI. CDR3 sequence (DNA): TGTGCCAGCAGCACAAAGGTTGGGACGGGATCTCTGGGGGCCAACGTCCTGACTTTC. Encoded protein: CASSTKVGTGSLGANVLTF.

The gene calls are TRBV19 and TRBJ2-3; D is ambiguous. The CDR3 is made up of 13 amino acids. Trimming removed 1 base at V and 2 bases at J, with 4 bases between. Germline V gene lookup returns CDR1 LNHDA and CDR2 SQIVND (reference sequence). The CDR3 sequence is CASSIVNTDTQYF. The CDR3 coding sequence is TGTGCCAGTAGTATAGTGAACACAGATACGCAGTATTTT.

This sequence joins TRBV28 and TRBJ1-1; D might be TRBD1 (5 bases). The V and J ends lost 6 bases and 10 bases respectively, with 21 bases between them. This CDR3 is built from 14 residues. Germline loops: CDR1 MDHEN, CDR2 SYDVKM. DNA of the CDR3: TGTGCCAGCAGCCGGAGCGGGGGTCGTCCGGGAGCTTTCTTT. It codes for CASSRSGGRPGAFF.

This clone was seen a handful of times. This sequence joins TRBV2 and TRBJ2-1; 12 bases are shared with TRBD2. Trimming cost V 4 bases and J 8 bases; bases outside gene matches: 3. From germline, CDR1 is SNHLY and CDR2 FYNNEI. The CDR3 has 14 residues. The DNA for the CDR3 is TGTGCCAGCAGTGGACTAGCGGGAGCACATGAGCAGTTCTTC. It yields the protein CASSGLAGAHEQFF.